A single sample is the source of the 11 T cell receptor beta chains below, sequenced in a study of cytomegalovirus exposure and HLA in healthy donors (dated by TCRdb to 2016 to 2017). Receptor libraries were prepared by the immunoSEQ multiplex PCR assay. For the multiplex PCR, a mixture combining 60 forward primers for TCR Vbeta segments and 13 reverse primers for TCR Jbeta segments was used. Not all clones reach the TCRdb copy of this immuneACCESS table, which keeps in-frame sequences only. Checked studies attribute under half of the gap to unresolved V genes and leave the rest unexplained. This sample gives 150,000 or so clones in total; 70% to 85% of them show up just once. About 1.5% of the sample is in the top ten clones. Source material: PBMCs. The receptors come from a man aged 25 to 45 in good health and CMV-seropositive.

The chain links TRBV10-3 to TRBJ2-7; 8 bases map to TRBD1. Germline lookup yields CDR1 ENHRY and CDR2 SYGVKD. V trimming: 2 bases; J trimming: 5 bases; junction bases outside the gene matches: 11. The CDR3 is 16 amino acids. CDR3 DNA: TGTGCCATCAGTGAGGACTTGACAGGGGCCGGGGACGAGCAGTACTTC. Its translation is CAISEDLTGAGDEQYF.

J is TRBJ2-5 and V is TRBV18; D is perhaps TRBD2 (5 bases). The ends were cut back, 3 bases at V and 3 bases at J, with 5 bases in the middle. From germline, CDR1 is KGHSH and CDR2 LQKENI. The CDR3 covers 12 residues. CDR3 coding DNA: TGTGCCAGCTCACCCGGGGAAGAGACCCAGTACTTC. Translation: CASSPGEETQYF. The entire variable domain, with the rest obtained from reference TRBV18 and TRBJ2-5, is as follows: NAGVMQNPRHLVRRRGQEARLRCSPMKGHSHVYWYRQLPEEGLKFMVYLQKENIIDESGMPKERFSAEFPKEGPSILRIQQVVRGDSAAYFCASSPGEETQYFGPGTRLLVL.

The chain uses TRBV15 and TRBJ2-1; D not resolved. This CDR3 is built from 12 residues. Germline CDR1 is LNHNV and CDR2 is YYDKDF (reference sequence). The ends were cut back, 5 bases at V and 7 bases at J, with 9 bases in the middle. The chain's CDR3 is CATSPQVNEQFF. The CDR3, as DNA: TGTGCCACCAGCCCCCAGGTTAATGAGCAGTTCTTC.

The chain employs TRBV6-5 and TRBJ2-1, with 9 bases aligning to TRBD1. V shed 5 bases, J shed 9 bases, and the junction held 8 bases outside the gene matches. The CDR3 is 14 residues long. The germline V gene has CDR1 MNHEY and CDR2 SVGAGI. CDR3 sequence: CASSTQTGGSEQFF. CDR3 nucleotide sequence: TGTGCCAGCAGTACCCAGACAGGGGGTAGTGAGCAGTTCTTC.

The chain links TRBV5-4 to TRBJ2-7; 7 bases are shared with TRBD2. The CDR3 has 15 residues. V lost 0 bases to trimming and J lost 4 bases; unmatched junction nucleotides: 7. Germline V CDR1 and CDR2: SGHNT, YYREEE (reference sequence). The CDR3 region has the DNA TGTGCCAGCAGCTTGGACTTAGCGGGTCCATACGAGCAGTACTTC. Translating it yields CASSLDLAGPYEQYF.

The chain employs TRBV21-1 and TRBJ2-1; the table's D call of TRBD2 was not tested on the DNA. TRBV21-1 is labeled a pseudogene. The CDR3 extends over 14 amino acids. The CDR3 coding sequence is TGTGCCCTCGGCGGCGAGACCTCCTACAATGAGCAGTTCTTC. It is translated as CALGGETSYNEQFF.

The J gene is TRBJ2-1, the V gene TRBV14, with 10 bases matching TRBD2. Trimming cost V 1 base and J 8 bases; bases outside gene matches: 11. Germline V lookup: CDR1 SGHDN, CDR2 FVKESK. This CDR3 has 17 residues. CDR3 sequence: CASSQGNSGRQADEQFF. The CDR3 region has the DNA TGTGCCAGCAGCCAAGGTAATAGCGGGAGGCAGGCGGATGAGCAGTTCTTC.

This clone was seen a handful of times. This chain connects TRBV29-1 to TRBJ2-5, with TRBD2 as a possible D gene (7 bases). Germline CDR1 SQVTM, CDR2 ANQGSEA. This CDR3 has 13 amino acids. The V and J ends lost 7 bases and 2 bases respectively, with 14 bases between them. The CDR3 nucleotides are TGCAGCGCCCTAGGGGGGGGGCAAGAGACCCAGTACTTC. It translates to CSALGGGQETQYF.

This chain joins TRBV5-6 and TRBJ2-1; 7 nucleotides match TRBD2. CDR3 size: 15 residues. J gave up 0 bases and V 4 bases, and 4 bases lay outside the gene matches. CDR1 and CDR2 from the germline V gene are SGHDT and YYEEEE. The CDR3 nucleotides are TGTGCCAGCAGCGGGGGGGTGGGCTCCTACAATGAGCAGTTCTTC. Translating it yields CASSGGVGSYNEQFF.

A word on this clone: Within the sample, other DNA sequences also encode this same CDR3. The chain employs TRBV5-1 and TRBJ2-1; 10 bases map to TRBD2. This CDR3 is 15 amino acids long. Germline values: CDR1 SGHRS, CDR2 YFSETQ. Trimming took 1 base from V and 2 from J; bases not matched to a gene: 0. The CDR3 here is CASSLTSGTYNEQFF. The CDR3, as DNA: TGCGCCAGCAGCTTGACTAGCGGGACCTACAATGAGCAGTTCTTC.

In DNA form, the CDR3 reads TGTGCCAGCAGCCTAATGGGGGGACAGGGGCCAGATACGCAGTATTTT. Its translation: CASSLMGGQGPDTQYF. This chain uses TRBV7-8 with TRBJ2-3, with TRBD1 matching over 10 bases. Per the germline V gene, CDR1 is SGHVS and CDR2 is FQNEAQ. The V gene end was trimmed by 5 bases and the J gene end by 4 bases; junction bases not matched to a gene: 9. The CDR3 is 16 amino acids. Full variable domain (remainder filled in from reference TRBV7-8 and TRBJ2-3): GAGVSQSPRYKVAKRGQDVALRCDPISGHVSLFWYQQALGQGPEFLTYFQNEAQLDKSGLPSDRFFAERPEGSVSTLKIQRTQQEDSAVYLCASSLMGGQGPDTQYFGPGTRLTVL.